Listed below are T cell receptor beta chains from one sample, sequenced in a study of T-cell reconstitution after alpha-beta-depleted transplantation in children. From the PCR reads, TCRdb called clonotypes with MiXCR, one entry per CDR3 protein. The repertoire holds about 300,000 distinct CDR3 sequences, with about 7.3% as singletons. Sequenced material: peripheral blood, taken 360 days after TCRalphabeta/CD19-depleted stem cell transplant. These receptors were collected from a female patient aged 2 to 10 who had a stem cell transplant for Fanconi anemia, so the T cells may come from the graft donor. CDR3s include the opening cysteine and the closing phenylalanine or tryptophan. A D gene is named only where the DNA matches it firmly. The size of a clone is reported for some rows only, either as once, few or many, or as a class for expanded clones.

D,size,length,V,J,DNA,CDR3
-,many,16,TRBV28,TRBJ1-5,TGTGCCAGCAGCCCCTTCTATAGGGGTCGAGATCAGCCCCAGCATTTT,CASSPFYRGRDQPQHF
TRBD1,many,14,TRBV12-3/TRBV12-4,TRBJ1-2,TGTGCCAGCAGTCCGACCGGGACAGCGTATGGCTACACCTTC,CASSPTGTAYGYTF
-,many,14,TRBV6-5,TRBJ1-1,TGTGCCAGCAGTTACTCGACGGGAGGGACTGAAGCTTTCTTT,CASSYSTGGTEAFF
-,many,16,TRBV12-3/TRBV12-4,TRBJ2-1,TGTGCCAGCTCTTTCATCCTAGGACAGAACGACAATGAGCAGTTCTTC,CASSFILGQNDNEQFF
TRBD1,-,15,TRBV20-1,TRBJ1-2,TGCAGTGCACTAATCGGACAGGGCGTTAACTATGGCTACACCTTC,CSALIGQGVNYGYTF
-,many,14,TRBV28,TRBJ1-5,TGTGCCAGCAGTTTCCCCCCGGGGACACAGCCCCAGCATTTT,CASSFPPGTQPQHF
-,few,11,TRBV5-3,TRBJ2-4,TGTGCCAGAAGCTTAAGGACGAGAGAGTACTTC,CARSLRTREYF
TRBD1,many,13,TRBV29-1,TRBJ1-3,TGCAGCGTGGAGGGACAGGGGGGCAACACCATATATTTT,CSVEGQGGNTIYF
TRBD1,-,17,TRBV24-1,TRBJ2-1,TGTGCCACCAGTGATTCTCGAGAGGACAGGCCCCAGGGTGAGCAGTTCTTC,CATSDSREDRPQGEQFF
TRBD2,few,13,TRBV6-4,TRBJ2-1,TGTGCCAGCAGTGCGGCTAGCGGGAGTCACGAGTTCTTC,CASSAASGSHEFF
TRBD1,few,15,TRBV20-1,TRBJ2-5,TGCAGTGCTAGAGGGGGACAGGGACTTAAAAAGACCCAGTACTTC,CSARGGQGLKKTQYF
TRBD2,-,16,TRBV19,TRBJ2-1,TGTGCCAGTAGTCAACTCACGTCTAGCGGGAGTCATGAGCAGTTCTTC,CASSQLTSSGSHEQFF
-,many,18,TRBV2,TRBJ2-1,TGTGCCAGCAGCGACGCCCAATGGGAAGCTTTCTCCTACAATGAGCAGTTCTTC,CASSDAQWEAFSYNEQFF
-,-,16,TRBV18,TRBJ2-2,TGTGCCAGCTCACCCGGGACGGTTTCATACACCGGGGAGCTGTTTTTT,CASSPGTVSYTGELFF
TRBD1,-,14,TRBV5-6,TRBJ1-2,TGTGCCAGCAGCTATATACGGGACAGCTATGGCTACACCTTC,CASSYIRDSYGYTF
TRBD1,-,17,TRBV20-1,TRBJ1-5,TGCTGTGCTAGAGATTCCGGGACAGGGACCCGCAATCAGCCCCAGCATTTT,CCARDSGTGTRNQPQHF
-,-,14,TRBV16,TRBJ2-2,TGTGCCAGCAGCCCCCTCGGCGTCGGCGGGGAGCTGTTTTTT,CASSPLGVGGELFF
-,few,14,TRBV9,TRBJ1-3,TGTGCCAGCAGCGTAGCCCACCTTGGAAACACCATATATTTT,CASSVAHLGNTIYF
-,many,13,TRBV20-1,TRBJ2-1,TGCAGTGCCCGAGCCGGAGGGAGGAGTGAGCAGTTCTTC,CSARAGGRSEQFF
-,-,15,TRBV28,TRBJ2-7,TGTGCCAGCAGTTCCGTCAGGGGCCTTACCTACGAGCAGTACTTC,CASSSVRGLTYEQYF
-,many,15,TRBV6-5,TRBJ2-2,TGTGCCAGCAGTTACTTTTTCACACCTGACGGGGAGCTGTTTTTT,CASSYFFTPDGELFF
-,many,13,TRBV5-1,TRBJ1-2,TGCGCCAGCAGCTTGGGAAGGAACTATGGCTACACCTTC,CASSLGRNYGYTF
-,-,14,TRBV6-5,TRBJ1-1,TGTGCCAGCAGTTACCAAGGGGGGAGGACTGAAGCTTTCTTT,CASSYQGGRTEAFF
-,-,12,TRBV7-2,TRBJ2-3,TGTGCCAGCGCCCCCCACTCAGATACGCAGTATTTT,CASAPHSDTQYF
TRBD1,many,12,TRBV28,TRBJ2-3,TGTGCCTGTCGACAGGGGAGAGATACGCAGTATTTT,CACRQGRDTQYF
-,-,15,TRBV6-7,TRBJ2-7,TGTGCCAGCAGTTTCACGGACAATTCGTCCTACGAGCAGTACTTC,CASSFTDNSSYEQYF
TRBD1,few,14,TRBV7-6,TRBJ1-2,TGTGCCAGCAGCTTAGGGACAGGGGGCGGTGGCTACACCTTC,CASSLGTGGGGYTF
-,-,14,TRBV3-1,TRBJ1-1,TGTGCCAGCAGCCCCGAACCAACTAACACTGAAGCTTTCTTT,CASSPEPTNTEAFF
-,few,17,TRBV4-1,TRBJ2-3,TGCGCCAGCAGCCAAGAGTTGGGAGGTGGCATAGCAGATACGCAGTATTTT,CASSQELGGGIADTQYF
-,many,12,TRBV29-1,TRBJ2-7,TGCAGCGTTGAAGAAAAGGGGATCGAGCAGTACTTC,CSVEEKGIEQYF
-,many,14,TRBV28,TRBJ2-7,TGTGCCAGCTCCACACGGGACGAGGGCTACGAGCAGTACTTC,CASSTRDEGYEQYF
TRBD2,few,17,TRBV7-3,TRBJ2-2,TGTGCCAGCAGCGCTGTACCGGGACTAGCCTACACCGGGGAGCTGTTTTTT,CASSAVPGLAYTGELFF
TRBD1,many,15,TRBV7-9,TRBJ2-3,TGTGCCAGCAGCTCTCGGACAGGAGCTGGAGATACGCAGTATTTT,CASSSRTGAGDTQYF
-,-,13,TRBV7-2,TRBJ2-7,TGTGCCAGCAGCTTAGCATGGGTTTACGAGCAGTACTTC,CASSLAWVYEQYF
-,few,15,TRBV7-9,TRBJ1-3,TGTGCCAGCAGGCACGGGGACCTCTCTGGAAACACCATATATTTT,CASRHGDLSGNTIYF
-,many,14,TRBV12-3/TRBV12-4,TRBJ2-4,TGTGCCAGCAGTCGCGCAGACTTAGCCAACATTCAGTACTTC,CASSRADLANIQYF
-,-,13,TRBV28,TRBJ2-7,TGTGCCAGCTTTCGTGCCTACTCCTACGAGCAGTACTTC,CASFRAYSYEQYF
TRBD2,many,15,TRBV13,TRBJ2-7,TGTGCCAGCAGCTTAGTAGCTAGCGGGTCCTACGAGCAGTACTTC,CASSLVASGSYEQYF
TRBD2,few,16,TRBV7-2,TRBJ2-1,TGTGCCAGCAGCCCTTCCCGAGCGGGGGGGCTCAATGAGCAGTTCTTC,CASSPSRAGGLNEQFF
-,many,13,TRBV15,TRBJ1-1,TGTGCCACCAGCTCCCAGGAAAACACTGAAGCTTTCTTT,CATSSQENTEAFF
TRBD2,few,13,TRBV5-5,TRBJ2-5,TGTGCCAGCAGCTGGGAAGCGGGGGCGACCCAGTACTTC,CASSWEAGATQYF
-,many,14,TRBV10-1,TRBJ1-5,TGCGCCAGCAGTGAGTGGGGGGGCAATCAGCCCCAGCATTTT,CASSEWGGNQPQHF
TRBD1,-,14,TRBV7-2,TRBJ1-2,TGTGCCAGCTCAAGGGACAGTTTTAACTATGGCTACACCTTC,CASSRDSFNYGYTF